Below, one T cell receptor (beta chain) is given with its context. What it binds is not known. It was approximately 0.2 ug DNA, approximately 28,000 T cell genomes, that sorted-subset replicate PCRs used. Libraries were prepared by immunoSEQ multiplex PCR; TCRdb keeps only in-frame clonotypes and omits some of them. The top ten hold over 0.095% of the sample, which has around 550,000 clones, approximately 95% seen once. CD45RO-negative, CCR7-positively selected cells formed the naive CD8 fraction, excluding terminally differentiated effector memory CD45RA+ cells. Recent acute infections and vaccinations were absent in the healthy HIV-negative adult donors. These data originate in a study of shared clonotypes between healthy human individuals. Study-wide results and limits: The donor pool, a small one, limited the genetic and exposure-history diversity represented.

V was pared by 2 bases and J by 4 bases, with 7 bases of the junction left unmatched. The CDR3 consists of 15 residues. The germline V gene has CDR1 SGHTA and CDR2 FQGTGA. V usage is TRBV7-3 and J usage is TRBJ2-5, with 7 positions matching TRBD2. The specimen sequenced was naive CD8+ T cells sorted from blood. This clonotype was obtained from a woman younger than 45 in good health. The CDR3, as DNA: TGTGCCAGCAGCTTAGTGGGAGGGCTTTCAGAGACCCAGTACTTC. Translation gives CASSLVGGLSETQYF. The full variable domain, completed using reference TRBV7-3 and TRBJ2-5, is GAGVSQTPSNKVTEKGKYVELRCDPISGHTALYWYRQSLGQGPEFLIYFQGTGAADDSGLPNDRFFAVRPEGSVSTLKIQRTERGDSAVYLCASSLVGGLSETQYFGPGTRLLVL.